Listed below are T cell receptor beta chains from one sample, sequenced in a study of cytomegalovirus exposure and HLA in healthy donors. Generated by immunoSEQ multiplex PCR, the TCRdb table keeps only in-frame clones and is missing some. The sample lists under 200,000 clones; 75% to 90% were seen once. Material: PBMCs. The receptor set was obtained from a woman under 30 in good health and CMV-seronegative. Each CDR3 is given with its conserved first and last residue. The D gene is left open where the match is weak. Some rows mark clone size as missing; the rest say once, few, many or name a class of expanded clone.

v_gene	d_gene	abundance	j_gene	CDR3nt	CDR3aa
TRBV4-3	TRBD1	.	TRBJ1-2	TGCGCCAGCAGCCAAGATTGGGGACAGGGGTATGGCTACACCTTC	CASSQDWGQGYGYTF
TRBV9	.	.	TRBJ1-4	TGTGCCAGCAGCGTAGCCCCTCAAGGGGGGGGCATTAATGAAAAACTGTTTTTT	CASSVAPQGGGINEKLFF
TRBV2	.	.	TRBJ2-7	TGTGCCAGCGTTAACTTAGAAAAGTACGAGCAGTACTTC	CASVNLEKYEQYF
TRBV19	.	.	TRBJ2-5	TGTGCCAGTAGTATGTGGGGAGTCAAAGAGACCCAGTACTTC	CASSMWGVKETQYF
TRBV11-2	TRBD1	.	TRBJ1-2	TGTGCCAGCAGCTTATCACAGGGGACAGGGACCGGCTACACCTTC	CASSLSQGTGTGYTF
TRBV5-1	TRBD1	.	TRBJ2-7	TGCGCCAGCAGCTGGAATAGACAGGGTGGAGAGCAGTACTTC	CASSWNRQGGEQYF
TRBV5-1	.	.	TRBJ1-1	TGCGCCAGCAGCATACAGGGCTTCGAAGCTTTCTTT	CASSIQGFEAFF
TRBV7-9	.	.	TRBJ2-3	TGTGCCAGCAGCCCTCAAAGGTGGGGGGGCCCGATTGAAGATACGCAGTATTTT	CASSPQRWGGPIEDTQYF
TRBV5-1	.	once	TRBJ2-2	TGCGCCAGCAGCTTGGACTTGGTAGGAGGAGCGGGCACCGGGGAGCTGTTTTTT	CASSLDLVGGAGTGELFF
TRBV25-1	TRBD1	.	TRBJ2-7	TGTGCCAGCAGTCGAGGACAGGGCTCCGGGGAGCAGTACTTC	CASSRGQGSGEQYF
TRBV7-2	.	.	TRBJ1-5	TGTGCCAGCAGCTTAATACACTCAGGTGGACAGCCCCAGCATTTT	CASSLIHSGGQPQHF
TRBV21-1	.	.	TRBJ2-1	TGTGCCAGCAGCAAAGGGGTAAGGCAGGAGTTCTTC	CASSKGVRQEFF
TRBV7-9	.	.	TRBJ1-2	TGTGCCAGCAGCTTAAACAGGGTGCTCTTC	CASSLNRVLF
TRBV11-2	TRBD2	.	TRBJ2-1	TGTGCCAGCAGCCGCGGGACTAGCGGGTCTAATGAGCAGTTCTTC	CASSRGTSGSNEQFF
TRBV13	TRBD2	once	TRBJ2-7	TGTGCCAGCAGCCCCGGACTAGCGGGGTCCTACGAGCAGTACTTC	CASSPGLAGSYEQYF
TRBV11-2	TRBD1	many	TRBJ2-7	TGTGCCAGCACCACGAACAGGGGCGGCGAGCAGTACTTC	CASTTNRGGEQYF
TRBV6-1	.	.	TRBJ2-3	TGTGCCAGCAGTGATGGGCTAGCGATAAGCACAGATACGCAGTATTTT	CASSDGLAISTDTQYF
TRBV4-1	TRBD1	.	TRBJ1-1	TGCGCCAGCAGCAAGGAGTTCCGGGGACAGGGTACAATGAACACTGAAGCTTTCTTT	CASSKEFRGQGTMNTEAFF
TRBV18	TRBD1	.	TRBJ1-6	TGTGCCAGCTCACCGGCGGAAACTGGACAGGGCCATTCACCCCTCCACTTT	CASSPAETGQGHSPLHF
TRBV7-9	.	few	TRBJ1-1	TGTGCCAGCAGCTTGCTGGGCCGTCTTGAAGCTTTCTTT	CASSLLGRLEAFF